This T cell receptor (beta chain) is drawn from a study of cytotoxic CD8 clonotypes in ibrutinib-treated CLL. Study-level results: Public clonotypes (which were uncommon) either contracted or remained stable on treatment.

Target depth was 1 in 200,000 to 1 in 1 million T cells, about 10x per clonotype. Repertoires were generated with immunoSEQ multiplex PCR, while TCRdb's copy carries only in-frame clones and drops some. Of about 300,000 clones in the sample, 65% to 85% are singletons; the top ten hold around 5.3%. Germline lookup yields CDR1 MGHRA and CDR2 YSYEKL. The CDR3 runs 16 residues. Trimming cost V 3 bases and J 6 bases; bases outside gene matches: 13. Worth noting for this clone: Its antigen remains unknown.

The clonotype was recovered from a human donor with chronic lymphocytic leukemia. V and J are TRBV4-1 and TRBJ2-7, with 8 bases aligning to TRBD1. The sample in question was PBMCs, obtained at disease progression, from a patient treated with ibrutinib. CDR3 nucleotide sequence: TGCGCCAGCAGCCATGACCGGACAGGGCTAAAGAGCGAGCAGTACTTC. Its translation: CASSHDRTGLKSEQYF.